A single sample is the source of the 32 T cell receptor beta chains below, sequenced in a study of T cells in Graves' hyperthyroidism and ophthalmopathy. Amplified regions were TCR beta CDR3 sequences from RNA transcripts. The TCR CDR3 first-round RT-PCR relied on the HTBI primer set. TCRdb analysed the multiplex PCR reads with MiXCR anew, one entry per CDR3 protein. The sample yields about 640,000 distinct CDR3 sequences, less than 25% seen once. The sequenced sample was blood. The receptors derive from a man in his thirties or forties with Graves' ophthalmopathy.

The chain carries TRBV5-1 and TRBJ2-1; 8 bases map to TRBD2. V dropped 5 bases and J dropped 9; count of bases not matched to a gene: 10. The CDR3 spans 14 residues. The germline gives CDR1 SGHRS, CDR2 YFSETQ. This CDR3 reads CASSPSGSGIEQFF. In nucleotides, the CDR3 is TGCGCCAGCAGTCCAAGCGGGAGTGGGATTGAGCAGTTCTTC. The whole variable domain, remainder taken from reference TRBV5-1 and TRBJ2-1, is KAGVTQTPRYLIKTRGQQVTLSCSPISGHRSVSWYQQTPGQGLQFLFEYFSETQRNKGNFPGRFSGRQFSNSRSEMNVSTLELGDSALYLCASSPSGSGIEQFFGPGTRLTVL.

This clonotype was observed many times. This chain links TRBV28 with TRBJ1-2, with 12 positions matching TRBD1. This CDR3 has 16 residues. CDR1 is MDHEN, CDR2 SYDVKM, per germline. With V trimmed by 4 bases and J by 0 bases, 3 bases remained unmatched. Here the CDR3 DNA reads TGTGCCAGCAGTTCATGGGACAGGGGGCCTAACTATGGCTACACCTTC. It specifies CASSSWDRGPNYGYTF.

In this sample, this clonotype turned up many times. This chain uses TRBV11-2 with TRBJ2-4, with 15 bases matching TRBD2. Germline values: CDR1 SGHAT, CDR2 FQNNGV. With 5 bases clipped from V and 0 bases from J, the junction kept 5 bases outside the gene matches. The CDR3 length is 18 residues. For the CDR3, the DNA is TGTGCCAGCAGCCACGGACTAGCGGGAGGGGGAGCCAAAAACATTCAGTACTTC. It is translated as CASSHGLAGGGAKNIQYF. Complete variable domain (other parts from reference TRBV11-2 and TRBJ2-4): EAGVAQSPRYKIIEKRQSVAFWCNPISGHATLYWYQQILGQGPKLLIQFQNNGVVDDSQLPKDRFSAERLKGVDSTLKIQPAKLEDSAVYLCASSHGLAGGGAKNIQYFGAGTRLSVL.

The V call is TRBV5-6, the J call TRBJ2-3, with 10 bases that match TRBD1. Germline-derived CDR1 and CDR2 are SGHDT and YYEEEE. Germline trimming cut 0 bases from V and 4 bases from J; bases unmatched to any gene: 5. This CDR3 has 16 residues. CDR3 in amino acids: CASSLGVTGGADTQYF. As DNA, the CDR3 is TGTGCCAGCAGCTTGGGAGTGACAGGGGGCGCAGATACGCAGTATTTT.

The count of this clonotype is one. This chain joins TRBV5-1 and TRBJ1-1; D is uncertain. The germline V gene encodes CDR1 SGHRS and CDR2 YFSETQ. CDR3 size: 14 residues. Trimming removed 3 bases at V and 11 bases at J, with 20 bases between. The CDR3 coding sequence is TGCGCCAGCAGCTCGACAAAACAAAGCCAAACGGCTTTCTTT. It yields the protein CASSSTKQSQTAFF.

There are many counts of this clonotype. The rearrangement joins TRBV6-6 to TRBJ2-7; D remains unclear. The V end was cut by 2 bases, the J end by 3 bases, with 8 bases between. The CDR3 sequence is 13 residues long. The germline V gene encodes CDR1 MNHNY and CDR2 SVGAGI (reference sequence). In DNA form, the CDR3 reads TGTGCCAGCAGTTACAACAGACGCTACGAGCAGTACTTC. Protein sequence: CASSYNRRYEQYF.

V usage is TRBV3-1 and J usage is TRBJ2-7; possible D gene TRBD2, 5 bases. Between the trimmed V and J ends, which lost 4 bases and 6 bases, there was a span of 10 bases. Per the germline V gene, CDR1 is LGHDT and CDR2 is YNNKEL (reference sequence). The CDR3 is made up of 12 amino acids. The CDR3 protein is CASSPPEAEQYF. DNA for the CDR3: TGTGCCAGCAGCCCACCGGAGGCCGAGCAGTACTTC.

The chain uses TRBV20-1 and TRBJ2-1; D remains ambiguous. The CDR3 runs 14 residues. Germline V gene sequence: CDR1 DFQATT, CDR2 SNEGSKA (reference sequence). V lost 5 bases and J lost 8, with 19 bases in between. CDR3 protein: CSAPWAWPTYEQFF. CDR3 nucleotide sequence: TGCAGTGCTCCCTGGGCCTGGCCGACATATGAGCAGTTCTTC.

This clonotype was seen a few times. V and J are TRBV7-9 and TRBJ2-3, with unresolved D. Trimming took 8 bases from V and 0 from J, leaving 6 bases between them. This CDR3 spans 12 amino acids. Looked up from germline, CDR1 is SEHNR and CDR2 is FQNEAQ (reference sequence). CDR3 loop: CASDASTDTQYF. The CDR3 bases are TGTGCCAGCGATGCTAGCACAGATACGCAGTATTTT.

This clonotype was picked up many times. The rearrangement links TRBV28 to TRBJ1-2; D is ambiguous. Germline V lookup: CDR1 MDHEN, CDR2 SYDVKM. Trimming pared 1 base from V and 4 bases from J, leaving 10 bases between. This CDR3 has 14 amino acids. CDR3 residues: CASSLYRQLYGYTF. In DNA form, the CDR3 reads TGTGCCAGCAGTTTATACCGACAACTCTATGGCTACACCTTC.

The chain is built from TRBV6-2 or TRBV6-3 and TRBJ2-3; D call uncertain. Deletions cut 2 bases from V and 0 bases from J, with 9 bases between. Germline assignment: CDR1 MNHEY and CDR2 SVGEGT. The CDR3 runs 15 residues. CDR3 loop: CASSYLFGSTDTQYF. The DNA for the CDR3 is TGTGCCAGCAGTTACCTCTTTGGTAGCACAGATACGCAGTATTTT.

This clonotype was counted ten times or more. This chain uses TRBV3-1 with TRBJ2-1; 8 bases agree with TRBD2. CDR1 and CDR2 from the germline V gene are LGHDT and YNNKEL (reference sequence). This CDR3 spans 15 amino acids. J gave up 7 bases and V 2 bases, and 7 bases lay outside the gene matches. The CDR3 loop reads CASSQTSGGFNEQFF. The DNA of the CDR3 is TGTGCCAGCAGCCAAACTAGCGGCGGCTTTAATGAGCAGTTCTTC.

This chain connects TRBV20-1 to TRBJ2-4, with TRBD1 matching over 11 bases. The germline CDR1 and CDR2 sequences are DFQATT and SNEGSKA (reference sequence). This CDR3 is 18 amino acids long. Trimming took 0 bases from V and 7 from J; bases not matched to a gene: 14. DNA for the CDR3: TGCAGTGCTAGAGATCGCGGAGCAGGACAGGGGGCATTGAACATTCAGTACTTC. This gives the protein CSARDRGAGQGALNIQYF.

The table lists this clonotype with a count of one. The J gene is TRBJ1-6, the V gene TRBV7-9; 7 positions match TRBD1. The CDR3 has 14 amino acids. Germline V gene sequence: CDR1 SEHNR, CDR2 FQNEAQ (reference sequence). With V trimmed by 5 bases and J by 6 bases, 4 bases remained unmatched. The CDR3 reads CASSMDRINSPLHF. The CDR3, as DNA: TGTGCCAGCAGCATGGACAGGATTAATTCACCCCTCCACTTT.

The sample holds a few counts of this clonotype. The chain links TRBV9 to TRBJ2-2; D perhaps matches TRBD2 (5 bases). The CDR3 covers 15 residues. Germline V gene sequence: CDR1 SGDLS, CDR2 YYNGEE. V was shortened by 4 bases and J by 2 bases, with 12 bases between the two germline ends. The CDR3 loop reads CASSPTDFNTGELFF. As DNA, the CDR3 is TGTGCCAGCAGCCCAACGGACTTTAACACCGGGGAGCTGTTTTTT. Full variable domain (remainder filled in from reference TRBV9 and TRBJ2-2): DSGVTQTPKHLITATGQRVTLRCSPRSGDLSVYWYQQSLDQGLQFLIQYYNGEERAKGNILERFSAQQFPDLHSELNLSSLELGDSALYFCASSPTDFNTGELFFGEGSRLTVL.

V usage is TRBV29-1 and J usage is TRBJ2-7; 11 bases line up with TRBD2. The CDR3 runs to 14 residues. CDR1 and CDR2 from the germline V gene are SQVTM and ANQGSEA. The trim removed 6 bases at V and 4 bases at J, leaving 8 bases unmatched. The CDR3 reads CSVSLRLAGYEQYF. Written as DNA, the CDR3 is TGCAGCGTCAGTCTTCGACTAGCGGGATACGAGCAGTACTTC.

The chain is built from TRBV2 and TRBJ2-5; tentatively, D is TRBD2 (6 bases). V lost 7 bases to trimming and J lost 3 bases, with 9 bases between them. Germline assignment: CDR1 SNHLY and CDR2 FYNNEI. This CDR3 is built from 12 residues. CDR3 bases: TGTGCCAGCATAGCGGCCAAAGAGACCCAGTACTTC. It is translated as CASIAAKETQYF.

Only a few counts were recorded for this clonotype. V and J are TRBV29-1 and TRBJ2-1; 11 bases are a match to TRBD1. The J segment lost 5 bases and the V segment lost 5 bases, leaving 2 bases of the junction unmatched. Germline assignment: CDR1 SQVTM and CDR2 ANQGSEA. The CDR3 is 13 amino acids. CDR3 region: CSVWTGGHNEQFF. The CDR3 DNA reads TGCAGCGTTTGGACAGGGGGCCACAATGAGCAGTTCTTC.

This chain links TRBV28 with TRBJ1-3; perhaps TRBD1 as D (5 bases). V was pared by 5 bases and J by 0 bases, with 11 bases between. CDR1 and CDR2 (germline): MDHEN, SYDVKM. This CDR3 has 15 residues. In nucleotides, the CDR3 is TGTGCCAGCAGTCCCGAGGACATCTCTGGAAACACCATATATTTT. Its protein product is CASSPEDISGNTIYF.

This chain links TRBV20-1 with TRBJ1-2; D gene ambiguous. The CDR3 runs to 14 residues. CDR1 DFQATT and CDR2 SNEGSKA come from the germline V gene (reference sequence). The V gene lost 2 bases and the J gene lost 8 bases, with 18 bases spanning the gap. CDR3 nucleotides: TGCAGTGCTAGATCCCCGACGGGAGGGCCCGGCTACACCTTC. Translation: CSARSPTGGPGYTF.

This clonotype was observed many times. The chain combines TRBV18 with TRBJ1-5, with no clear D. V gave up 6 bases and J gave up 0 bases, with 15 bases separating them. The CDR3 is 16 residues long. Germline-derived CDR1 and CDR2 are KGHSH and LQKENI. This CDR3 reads CASSPSVNPSNQPQHF. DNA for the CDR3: TGTGCCAGCTCTCCCTCGGTGAACCCTAGCAATCAGCCCCAGCATTTT.

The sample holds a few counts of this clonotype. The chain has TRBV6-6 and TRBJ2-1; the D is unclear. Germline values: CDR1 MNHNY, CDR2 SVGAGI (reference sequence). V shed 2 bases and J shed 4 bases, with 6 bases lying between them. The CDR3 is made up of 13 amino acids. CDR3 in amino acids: CASSYRWYNEQFF. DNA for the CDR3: TGTGCCAGCAGTTACAGATGGTACAATGAGCAGTTCTTC.

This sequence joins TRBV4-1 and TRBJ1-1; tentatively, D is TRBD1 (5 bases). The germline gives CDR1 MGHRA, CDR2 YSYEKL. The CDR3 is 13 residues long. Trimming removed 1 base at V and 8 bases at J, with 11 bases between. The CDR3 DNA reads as TGCGCCAGCAGCCAAGTCGGGGCAGACGAAGCTTTCTTT. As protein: CASSQVGADEAFF.

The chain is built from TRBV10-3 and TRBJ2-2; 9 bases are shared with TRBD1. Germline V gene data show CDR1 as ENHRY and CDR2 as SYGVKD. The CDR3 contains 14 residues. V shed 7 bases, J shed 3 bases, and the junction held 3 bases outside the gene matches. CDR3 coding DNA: TGTGCCATCAAAGGACAGGGGTACACCGGGGAGCTGTTTTTT. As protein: CAIKGQGYTGELFF.

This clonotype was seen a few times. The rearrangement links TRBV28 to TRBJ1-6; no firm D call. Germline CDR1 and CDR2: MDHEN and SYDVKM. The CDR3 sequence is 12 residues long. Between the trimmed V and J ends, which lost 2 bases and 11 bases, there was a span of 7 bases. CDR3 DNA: TGTGCCAGCAGTTTAGTAAAGGCACCCCTCCACTTT. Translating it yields CASSLVKAPLHF.

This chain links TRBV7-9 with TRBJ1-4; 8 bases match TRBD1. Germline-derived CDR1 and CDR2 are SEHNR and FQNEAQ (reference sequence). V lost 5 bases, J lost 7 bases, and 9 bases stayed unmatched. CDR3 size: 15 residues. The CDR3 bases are TGTGCCAGCAGCCGAGGGCCAGGGGGCGTTGAAAAACTGTTTTTT. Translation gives CASSRGPGGVEKLFF.

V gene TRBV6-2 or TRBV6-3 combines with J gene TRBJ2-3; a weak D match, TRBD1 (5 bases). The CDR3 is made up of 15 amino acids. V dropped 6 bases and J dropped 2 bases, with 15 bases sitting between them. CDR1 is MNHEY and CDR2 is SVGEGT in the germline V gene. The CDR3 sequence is CASSFGVGATDTQYF. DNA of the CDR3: TGTGCCAGCAGCTTTGGCGTTGGGGCCACAGATACGCAGTATTTT.

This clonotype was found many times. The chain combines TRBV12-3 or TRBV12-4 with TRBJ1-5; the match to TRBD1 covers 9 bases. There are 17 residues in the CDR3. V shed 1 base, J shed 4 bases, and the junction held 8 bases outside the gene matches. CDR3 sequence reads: CASSLGDRVGLNQPQHF. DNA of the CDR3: TGTGCCAGCAGTTTAGGGGACAGGGTGGGATTGAATCAGCCCCAGCATTTT.

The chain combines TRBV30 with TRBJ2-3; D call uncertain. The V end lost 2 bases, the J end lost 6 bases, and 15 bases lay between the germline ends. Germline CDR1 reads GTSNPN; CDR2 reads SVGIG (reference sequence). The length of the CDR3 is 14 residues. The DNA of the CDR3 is TGTGCCTGGAGTCCGTTCATCAAGTCCGATACGCAGTATTTT. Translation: CAWSPFIKSDTQYF.

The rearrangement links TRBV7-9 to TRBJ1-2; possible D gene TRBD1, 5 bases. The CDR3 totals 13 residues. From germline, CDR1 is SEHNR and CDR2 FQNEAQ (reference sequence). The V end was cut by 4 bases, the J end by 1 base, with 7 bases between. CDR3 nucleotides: TGTGCCAGCAGCTGGGACGTTAACTATGGCTACACCTTC. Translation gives CASSWDVNYGYTF.

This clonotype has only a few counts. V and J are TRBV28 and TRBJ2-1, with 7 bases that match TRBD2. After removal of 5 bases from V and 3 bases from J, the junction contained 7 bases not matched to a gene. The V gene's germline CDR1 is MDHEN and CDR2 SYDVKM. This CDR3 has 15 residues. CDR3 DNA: TGTGCCAGCAGTCCCGGGGGGACCGGCTACAATGAGCAGTTCTTC. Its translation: CASSPGGTGYNEQFF.

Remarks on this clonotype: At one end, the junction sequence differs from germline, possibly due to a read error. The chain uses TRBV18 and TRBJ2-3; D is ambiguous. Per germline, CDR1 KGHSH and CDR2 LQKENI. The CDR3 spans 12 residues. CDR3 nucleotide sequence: TGTACCAGCTCACCACCGACAGATACGCAGTATTTT. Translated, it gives CTSSPPTDTQYF.